This T cell receptor beta chain was profiled in a study of blood T cell repertoires in COVID-19. Clones were read by immunoSEQ multiplex PCR, and TCRdb kept only the in-frame ones, dropping some. This table has approximately 77,000 clones, roughly 85% appearing once. Trimming stripped 2 bases from V and 0 bases from J, with 10 bases between. Looked up from germline, CDR1 is GTSNPN and CDR2 is SVGIG (reference sequence). This CDR3 is built from 14 residues. The specimen sequenced was peripheral blood. The sequence derives from a man aged 50 or older with COVID-19, enrolled during active disease. V is TRBV30 and J is TRBJ1-1; D not resolved. CDR3 amino acids: CAWSSLNLNTEAFF. Here the CDR3 DNA reads TGTGCCTGGAGTTCCCTAAATCTGAACACTGAAGCTTTCTTT.